This passage covers 26 T cell receptor beta chains from one sample sequenced in a study of CD8+ T cells in alopecia areata. Treatment indicated: oral pan-JAK inhibitor, 5-10 mg twice daily. Sequencing used cDNA as its template, made by extracting RNA and reverse transcribing it. Repertoires were generated with immunoSEQ multiplex PCR, while TCRdb's copy carries only in-frame clones and drops some. This sample has about 150,000 clones, with 45% to 60% found just once. Sequenced here: CD8+ T cells sorted from blood, sampled at week 4, from a patient treated with tofacitinib. These TCRs come from a human donor with alopecia areata.

V and J are TRBV9 and TRBJ2-2; D not certain. CDR3 length: 15 amino acids. The germline V and J ends were trimmed by 0 bases and 2 bases, with 8 bases remaining between them. Germline V gives CDR1 SGDLS, CDR2 YYNGEE. CDR3 amino acids: CASSVADLNTGELFF. The DNA for the CDR3 is TGTGCCAGCAGCGTAGCAGACCTAAACACCGGGGAGCTGTTTTTT.

The V call is TRBV6-5, the J call TRBJ1-4, with 7 bases matching TRBD1. Germline values: CDR1 MNHEY, CDR2 SVGAGI. The CDR3 sequence is 12 residues long. J was trimmed by 8 bases and V by 5 bases; bases with no gene match: 2. The CDR3 nucleotides read TGTGCCAGCAGTCCAGGGGGAGAAAAACTGTTTTTT. Translated, it gives CASSPGGEKLFF.

The V call is TRBV10-3, the J call TRBJ2-7; D is uncertain. Trimming cost V 3 bases and J 0 bases, with 3 bases left between them. Germline V lookup: CDR1 ENHRY, CDR2 SYGVKD. The CDR3 totals 12 residues. The CDR3 loop reads CAISESSYEQYF. The CDR3 nucleotides read TGTGCCATCAGTGAAAGCTCCTACGAGCAGTACTTC.

This chain joins TRBV19 and TRBJ2-2; D is perhaps TRBD2 (6 bases). The CDR3 covers 14 residues. The V and J ends lost 10 bases and 1 base respectively, with 13 bases between them. Germline V gives CDR1 LNHDA, CDR2 SQIVND (reference sequence). CDR3 sequence: CATGEVLNTGELFF. In nucleotides, the CDR3 is TGTGCCACCGGGGAGGTCTTGAACACCGGGGAGCTGTTTTTT. Complete variable domain (other parts from reference TRBV19 and TRBJ2-2): DGGITQSPKYLFRKEGQNVTLSCEQNLNHDAMYWYRQDPGQGLRLIYYSQIVNDFQKGDIAEGYSVSREKKESFPLTVTSAQKNPTAFYLCATGEVLNTGELFFGEGSRLTVL.

CDR3 DNA: TGTGCCAGCAGCTTCGCCCTTCTCGGCGGGGGCGTGGACGAGCAGTACTTC. Translating it yields CASSFALLGGGVDEQYF. The J gene is TRBJ2-7, the V gene TRBV7-8; tentatively, D is TRBD2 (7 bases). Per the germline V gene, CDR1 is SGHVS and CDR2 is FQNEAQ. CDR3 length: 17 amino acids. The V and J ends lost 3 bases and 5 bases respectively, with 23 bases between them.

V gene TRBV5-6 combines with J gene TRBJ2-3; 8 bases fit TRBD2. Germline V gives CDR1 SGHDT, CDR2 YYEEEE. There are 16 residues in the CDR3. J lost 5 bases, V lost 4 bases, and 12 bases had no gene match. In nucleotides, the CDR3 is TGTGCCAGCAGCCCCCGGGCTAGCGGGCCAGGAGATACGCAGTATTTT. Amino acids: CASSPRASGPGDTQYF.

The V gene is TRBV13, the J gene TRBJ2-3, with 9 bases fitting TRBD1. This CDR3 is 14 amino acids long. Trimming cost V 8 bases and J 3 bases; bases outside gene matches: 6. The germline V gene encodes CDR1 PRHDT and CDR2 FYEKMQ (reference sequence). The CDR3 DNA is TGTGCCAGCGGGGGACAGGGTCTTACAGATACGCAGTATTTT. Amino acids: CASGGQGLTDTQYF. Supplemented by reference TRBV13 and TRBJ2-3, the full variable domain reads AAGVIQSPRHLIKEKRETATLKCYPIPRHDTVYWYQQGPGQDPQFLISFYEKMQSDKGSIPDRFSAQQFSDYHSELNMSSLELGDSALYFCASGGQGLTDTQYFGPGTRLTVL.

The chain carries TRBV13 and TRBJ2-1; 9 bases match TRBD1. Germline assignment: CDR1 PRHDT and CDR2 FYEKMQ (reference sequence). The trim removed 4 bases at V and 16 bases at J, leaving 5 bases unmatched. CDR3 length: 11 amino acids. Written as DNA, the CDR3 is TGTGCCAGCAGCTCCGGACAGGGGACTTTCTTC. It encodes CASSSGQGTFF.

CDR3 sequence (DNA): TGTGCCAGCAGCTTAAGAGGGAGAGCGGGGGAGCTGTTTTTT. Translated, it gives CASSLRGRAGELFF. V gene TRBV11-2 combines with J gene TRBJ2-2; TRBD2 is a possible D gene (5 bases). This CDR3 has 14 amino acids. V shed 2 bases and J shed 8 bases, with 12 bases lying between them. The V gene's germline CDR1 is SGHAT and CDR2 FQNNGV.

The table lists this clone with many counts. The chain combines TRBV7-9 with TRBJ2-3, with D perhaps assigned TRBD1 or TRBD2 (6 bases each). Germline CDR1 reads SEHNR; CDR2 reads FQNEAQ (reference sequence). The CDR3 consists of 17 residues. V was pared by 1 base and J by 0 bases, with 14 bases between. The CDR3 bases are TGTGCCAGCAGCTTAGTGGGACGGGGGCCTAGCACAGATACGCAGTATTTT. Encoded protein: CASSLVGRGPSTDTQYF.

The V call is TRBV6-5, the J call TRBJ2-7; TRBD1 matches 8 bases. In germline, CDR1 is MNHEY, CDR2 SVGAGI. The V segment lost 0 bases and the J segment 4 bases; nucleotides outside the gene matches: 5. The CDR3 loop spans 15 amino acids. CDR3 sequence (DNA): TGTGCCAGCAGTTACTCGGACAGGGTTGGATACGAGCAGTACTTC. It yields the protein CASSYSDRVGYEQYF.

This clone was recorded a few times. V and J are TRBV29-1 and TRBJ2-6; D gene ambiguous. The CDR3 length is 15 residues. The ends were cut back, 0 bases at V and 0 bases at J, with 6 bases in the middle. The germline V gene has CDR1 SQVTM and CDR2 ANQGSEA. In DNA, the CDR3 is TGCAGCGTTGAAGATTTGGGCTCTGGGGCCAACGTCCTGACTTTC. Translated: CSVEDLGSGANVLTF.

The genes are TRBV5-6 and TRBJ1-4; D perhaps matches TRBD1 (5 bases). Germline CDR1 SGHDT, CDR2 YYEEEE. Trimming removed 1 base from V and 8 bases from J, with 9 bases in between. The CDR3 covers 13 residues. The CDR3 here is CASSLTGEEKLFF. DNA for the CDR3: TGTGCCAGCAGCTTGACGGGGGAGGAAAAACTGTTTTTT.

The gene calls are TRBV7-9 and TRBJ1-5; the D gene is possibly TRBD1 (6 bases). The CDR3 has 14 amino acids. Between the trimmed V and J ends, which lost 5 bases and 4 bases, there was a span of 12 bases. Germline-derived CDR1 and CDR2 are SEHNR and FQNEAQ (reference sequence). This CDR3 is CASSHGTPNQPQHF. For the CDR3, the DNA is TGTGCCAGCAGCCATGGGACACCGAATCAGCCCCAGCATTTT.

The chain employs TRBV29-1 and TRBJ2-3; perhaps TRBD1 as D (6 bases). The CDR3 runs 13 residues. The V and J ends lost 7 bases and 2 bases respectively, with 13 bases between them. Looked up from germline, CDR1 is SQVTM and CDR2 is ANQGSEA. DNA of the CDR3: TGCAGCGCTAAAGCAGGGGCCACAGATACGCAGTATTTT. Translated: CSAKAGATDTQYF.

This clone was counted between two and nine times. The V and J genes are TRBV30 and TRBJ2-2; the D is unclear. V lost 2 bases and J 3 bases, leaving 10 bases between the germline ends. CDR1 is GTSNPN, CDR2 SVGIG, per germline (reference sequence). CDR3 size: 14 residues. The CDR3 DNA sequence: TGTGCCTGGAGTTTCCGTATGGACACCGGGGAGCTGTTTTTT. Residues: CAWSFRMDTGELFF.

This clone was seen once. The genes are TRBV11-2 and TRBJ2-7; D not resolved. V was shortened by 1 base and J by 2 bases, with 6 bases between the two germline ends. CDR3 length: 13 residues. The V gene's germline CDR1 is SGHAT and CDR2 FQNNGV. The CDR3 DNA follows: TGTGCCAGCAGCTTAGCCGAAGCCTACGAGCAGTACTTC. This translates into CASSLAEAYEQYF.

J is TRBJ2-7 and V is TRBV5-6; a possible D gene is TRBD1 (5 bases). The CDR3 is 14 residues long. The V end was cut by 1 base, the J end by 5 bases, with 13 bases between. The V gene's germline CDR1 is SGHDT and CDR2 YYEEEE. The CDR3 DNA reads as TGTGCCAGCAGCTTGTCCCCGGACATGGACGAGCAGTACTTC. It is translated as CASSLSPDMDEQYF.

The V gene is TRBV13, the J gene TRBJ2-1, with no clear D. The CDR3 spans 13 residues. Per germline, CDR1 PRHDT and CDR2 FYEKMQ (reference sequence). V was clipped by 5 bases and J by 6 bases, with 11 bases between them. DNA for the CDR3: TGTGCCAGCAGCCCCTGGCGTGGCAATGAGCAGTTCTTC. It specifies CASSPWRGNEQFF.

This chain uses TRBV5-1 with TRBJ2-1; 9 bases agree with TRBD2. The CDR3 sequence is 16 residues long. The J segment lost 2 bases and the V segment lost 0 bases, leaving 3 bases of the junction unmatched. CDR1 is SGHRS, CDR2 YFSETQ, per germline. The CDR3 region has the DNA TGCGCCAGCAGCTTGGGAAGCGGGGGGACCTACAATGAGCAGTTCTTC. It is translated as CASSLGSGGTYNEQFF.

This rearrangement joins TRBV6-5 to TRBJ2-7; 7 nucleotides agree with TRBD1. Germline lookup yields CDR1 MNHEY and CDR2 SVGAGI. There are 15 residues in the CDR3. V shed 4 bases and J 4 bases; nucleotides not matched to a gene: 10. CDR3 sequence (DNA): TGTGCCAGCAGTTCCCCGGAGACAGGGATTTACGAGCAGTACTTC. Translated, it gives CASSSPETGIYEQYF.

This clone was seen just once. The chain links TRBV19 to TRBJ1-6; D uncertain. V gave up 0 bases and J gave up 8 bases, with 11 bases separating them. Germline lookup yields CDR1 LNHDA and CDR2 SQIVND (reference sequence). The CDR3 covers 15 residues. CDR3 in DNA: TGTGCCAGTAGTATAGATCTGGATAAGGATTCACCCCTCCACTTT. It is translated as CASSIDLDKDSPLHF.

This clone turned up a few times. The chain joins TRBV4-3 to TRBJ1-2; D perhaps matches TRBD1 (5 bases). Germline V lookup: CDR1 LGHNA, CDR2 YSLEER. V lost 1 base to trimming and J lost 6 bases, with 12 bases between them. The CDR3 extends over 14 amino acids. CDR3 amino acids: CASSQVEGADGYTF. CDR3 sequence (DNA): TGCGCCAGCAGCCAAGTGGAAGGGGCGGATGGCTACACCTTC.

This clone was picked up one time. This rearrangement joins TRBV4-1 to TRBJ1-1, with D possibly TRBD1 on 6 matching bases. The ends were cut back, 1 base at V and 11 bases at J, with 17 bases in the middle. The CDR3 loop spans 14 amino acids. The germline gives CDR1 MGHRA, CDR2 YSYEKL. The CDR3 DNA sequence: TGCGCCAGCAGCCAAGCCACAGGGTTGGTACGGGCTTTCTTT. Translated, it gives CASSQATGLVRAFF.

Only a few counts were recorded for this clone. The CDR3 DNA follows: TGTGCCAGCAGCGACTGGTCCAAGGGGTCCTACGAGCAGTACTTC. This translates into CASSDWSKGSYEQYF. The V and J genes are TRBV2 and TRBJ2-7; D is perhaps TRBD1 (5 bases). Germline V gene data show CDR1 as SNHLY and CDR2 as FYNNEI. Trimming removed 6 bases at V and 1 base at J, with 16 bases between. The CDR3 contains 15 residues.

Sample share makes this clone medium-sized. This chain uses TRBV4-3 with TRBJ1-4, with 10 bases lining up with TRBD1. V gave up 4 bases and J gave up 7 bases; unmatched junction bases: 9. The CDR3 is 16 residues long. Germline CDR1 reads LGHNA; CDR2 reads YSLEER. The CDR3 nucleotides read TGCGCCAGCAGCCCCGGCCCCGGGACAGGGGCTGAAAAACTGTTTTTT. Protein product: CASSPGPGTGAEKLFF.